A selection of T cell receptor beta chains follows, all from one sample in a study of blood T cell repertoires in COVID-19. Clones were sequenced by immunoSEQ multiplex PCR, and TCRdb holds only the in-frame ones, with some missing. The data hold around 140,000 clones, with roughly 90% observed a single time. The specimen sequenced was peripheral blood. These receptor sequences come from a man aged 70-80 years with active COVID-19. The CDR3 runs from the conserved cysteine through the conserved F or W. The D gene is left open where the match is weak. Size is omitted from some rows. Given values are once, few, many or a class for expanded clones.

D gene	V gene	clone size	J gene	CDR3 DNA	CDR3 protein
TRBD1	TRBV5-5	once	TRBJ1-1	TGTGCCAGCAGCTTGGCGGGGACAGTCCTGAACACTGAAGCTTTCTTT	CASSLAGTVLNTEAFF
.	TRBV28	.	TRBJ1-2	TGTGCCAGCAGACAGTACGGGGTCCAAGGGAGGGCCTATGGCTACACCTTC	CASRQYGVQGRAYGYTF
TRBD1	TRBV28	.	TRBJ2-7	TGTGCCAGCAGTAAGGCCAACAGGGGGAGAGGTGCCGAGCAGTACTTC	CASSKANRGRGAEQYF
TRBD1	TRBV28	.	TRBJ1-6	TGTGCCAGCAGTCTTTTCCTGACAGGGAACTATAATTCACCCCTCCACTTT	CASSLFLTGNYNSPLHF
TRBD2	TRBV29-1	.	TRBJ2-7	TGCAGCGTTGGAGCGGGAGGGTCTATAGACGAGCAGTACTTC	CSVGAGGSIDEQYF
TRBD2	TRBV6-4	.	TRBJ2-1	TGTGCCAGCAGTGACTCGGCGGGAGGGCCTTACAATGAGCAGTTCTTC	CASSDSAGGPYNEQFF
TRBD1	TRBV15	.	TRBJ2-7	TGTGCCACCAGCAGAACCTCTACAGGGGGCGCGTACGAGCAGTACTTC	CATSRTSTGGAYEQYF
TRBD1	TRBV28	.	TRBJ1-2	TGTGCCAGCACCCGGGACAGGGATGGCTACACCTTC	CASTRDRDGYTF
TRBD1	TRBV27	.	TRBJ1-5	TGTGCCAGCGCCCCCCGGGACAGATACAATCAGCCCCAGCATTTT	CASAPRDRYNQPQHF
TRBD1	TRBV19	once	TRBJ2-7	TGTGCCAGTAGCCCGTATGACAGGGACTACGAGCAGTACTTC	CASSPYDRDYEQYF
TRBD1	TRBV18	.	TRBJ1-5	TGTGCCAGCTCCCCGGGACAGGGTAGCAATCAGCCCCAGCATTTT	CASSPGQGSNQPQHF
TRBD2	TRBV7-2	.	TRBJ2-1	TGTGCCAGCAGCTTAGCCAGGACGGGAGGCCCCTACAATGAGCAGTTCTTC	CASSLARTGGPYNEQFF
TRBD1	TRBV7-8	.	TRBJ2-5	TGTGCCAGCAGCTTGGGGGACAGAGGGGAAGAGACCCAGTACTTC	CASSLGDRGEETQYF
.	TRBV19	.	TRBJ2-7	TGTGCCAGTAGCCCCACAGGGAGAGGCGAGCAGTACTTC	CASSPTGRGEQYF
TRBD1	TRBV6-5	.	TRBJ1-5	TGTGCCAGCCAGGGGGGATACAGTCAGCCCCAGCATTTT	CASQGGYSQPQHF
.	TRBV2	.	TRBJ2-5	TGTGCCTTCCTAGCAGACCAAGAGACCCAGTACTTC	CAFLADQETQYF
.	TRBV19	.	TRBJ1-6	TGTGCCAGTAGTGTCTCGACAGACCATAATTCACCCCTCCACTTT	CASSVSTDHNSPLHF
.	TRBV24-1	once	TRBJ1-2	TGTGCCACCAGTGATGACAGGTTCTATGGCTACACCTTC	CATSDDRFYGYTF
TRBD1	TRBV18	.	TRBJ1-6	TGTGCCAGCTCTCGGGACAGCGTGTACAATAATTCACCCCTCCACTTT	CASSRDSVYNNSPLHF
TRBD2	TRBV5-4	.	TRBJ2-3	TGTGCCAGCAGCTTGAAGCTAGCGGGAGGGCCGGACACAGATACGCAGTATTTT	CASSLKLAGGPDTDTQYF
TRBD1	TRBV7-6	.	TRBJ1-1	TGTGCCAGCAGCTTATATGGGACAGGGGGCTTGACTGAAGCTTTCTTT	CASSLYGTGGLTEAFF
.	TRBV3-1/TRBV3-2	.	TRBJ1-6	TGTGCCAGCAGTGCCCAGACATCACCCCTCCACTTT	CASSAQTSPLHF
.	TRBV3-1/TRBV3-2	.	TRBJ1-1	TGTGCCAGCAGCCAAGGGTACAGCGGGATGAACACTGAAGCTTTCTTT	CASSQGYSGMNTEAFF
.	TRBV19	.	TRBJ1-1	TGTGCCAGTAGTACCCGGGGGAACACTGAAGCTTTCTTT	CASSTRGNTEAFF
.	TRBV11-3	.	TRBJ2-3	TGTGCCAGCAGCTTGGAGGGTAAACGCACAGATACGCAGTATTTT	CASSLEGKRTDTQYF
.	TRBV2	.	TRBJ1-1	TGTGCCAGCGAGCGCGGTGGTCCTGAAGCTTTCTTT	CASERGGPEAFF
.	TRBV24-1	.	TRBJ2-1	TGTGCCACCAGTGCCTCAGCCTACAATGAGCAGTTCTTC	CATSASAYNEQFF
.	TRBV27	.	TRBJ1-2	TGTGCCAGCAGTCCCTCCCAGGTTAACTATGGCTACACCTTC	CASSPSQVNYGYTF